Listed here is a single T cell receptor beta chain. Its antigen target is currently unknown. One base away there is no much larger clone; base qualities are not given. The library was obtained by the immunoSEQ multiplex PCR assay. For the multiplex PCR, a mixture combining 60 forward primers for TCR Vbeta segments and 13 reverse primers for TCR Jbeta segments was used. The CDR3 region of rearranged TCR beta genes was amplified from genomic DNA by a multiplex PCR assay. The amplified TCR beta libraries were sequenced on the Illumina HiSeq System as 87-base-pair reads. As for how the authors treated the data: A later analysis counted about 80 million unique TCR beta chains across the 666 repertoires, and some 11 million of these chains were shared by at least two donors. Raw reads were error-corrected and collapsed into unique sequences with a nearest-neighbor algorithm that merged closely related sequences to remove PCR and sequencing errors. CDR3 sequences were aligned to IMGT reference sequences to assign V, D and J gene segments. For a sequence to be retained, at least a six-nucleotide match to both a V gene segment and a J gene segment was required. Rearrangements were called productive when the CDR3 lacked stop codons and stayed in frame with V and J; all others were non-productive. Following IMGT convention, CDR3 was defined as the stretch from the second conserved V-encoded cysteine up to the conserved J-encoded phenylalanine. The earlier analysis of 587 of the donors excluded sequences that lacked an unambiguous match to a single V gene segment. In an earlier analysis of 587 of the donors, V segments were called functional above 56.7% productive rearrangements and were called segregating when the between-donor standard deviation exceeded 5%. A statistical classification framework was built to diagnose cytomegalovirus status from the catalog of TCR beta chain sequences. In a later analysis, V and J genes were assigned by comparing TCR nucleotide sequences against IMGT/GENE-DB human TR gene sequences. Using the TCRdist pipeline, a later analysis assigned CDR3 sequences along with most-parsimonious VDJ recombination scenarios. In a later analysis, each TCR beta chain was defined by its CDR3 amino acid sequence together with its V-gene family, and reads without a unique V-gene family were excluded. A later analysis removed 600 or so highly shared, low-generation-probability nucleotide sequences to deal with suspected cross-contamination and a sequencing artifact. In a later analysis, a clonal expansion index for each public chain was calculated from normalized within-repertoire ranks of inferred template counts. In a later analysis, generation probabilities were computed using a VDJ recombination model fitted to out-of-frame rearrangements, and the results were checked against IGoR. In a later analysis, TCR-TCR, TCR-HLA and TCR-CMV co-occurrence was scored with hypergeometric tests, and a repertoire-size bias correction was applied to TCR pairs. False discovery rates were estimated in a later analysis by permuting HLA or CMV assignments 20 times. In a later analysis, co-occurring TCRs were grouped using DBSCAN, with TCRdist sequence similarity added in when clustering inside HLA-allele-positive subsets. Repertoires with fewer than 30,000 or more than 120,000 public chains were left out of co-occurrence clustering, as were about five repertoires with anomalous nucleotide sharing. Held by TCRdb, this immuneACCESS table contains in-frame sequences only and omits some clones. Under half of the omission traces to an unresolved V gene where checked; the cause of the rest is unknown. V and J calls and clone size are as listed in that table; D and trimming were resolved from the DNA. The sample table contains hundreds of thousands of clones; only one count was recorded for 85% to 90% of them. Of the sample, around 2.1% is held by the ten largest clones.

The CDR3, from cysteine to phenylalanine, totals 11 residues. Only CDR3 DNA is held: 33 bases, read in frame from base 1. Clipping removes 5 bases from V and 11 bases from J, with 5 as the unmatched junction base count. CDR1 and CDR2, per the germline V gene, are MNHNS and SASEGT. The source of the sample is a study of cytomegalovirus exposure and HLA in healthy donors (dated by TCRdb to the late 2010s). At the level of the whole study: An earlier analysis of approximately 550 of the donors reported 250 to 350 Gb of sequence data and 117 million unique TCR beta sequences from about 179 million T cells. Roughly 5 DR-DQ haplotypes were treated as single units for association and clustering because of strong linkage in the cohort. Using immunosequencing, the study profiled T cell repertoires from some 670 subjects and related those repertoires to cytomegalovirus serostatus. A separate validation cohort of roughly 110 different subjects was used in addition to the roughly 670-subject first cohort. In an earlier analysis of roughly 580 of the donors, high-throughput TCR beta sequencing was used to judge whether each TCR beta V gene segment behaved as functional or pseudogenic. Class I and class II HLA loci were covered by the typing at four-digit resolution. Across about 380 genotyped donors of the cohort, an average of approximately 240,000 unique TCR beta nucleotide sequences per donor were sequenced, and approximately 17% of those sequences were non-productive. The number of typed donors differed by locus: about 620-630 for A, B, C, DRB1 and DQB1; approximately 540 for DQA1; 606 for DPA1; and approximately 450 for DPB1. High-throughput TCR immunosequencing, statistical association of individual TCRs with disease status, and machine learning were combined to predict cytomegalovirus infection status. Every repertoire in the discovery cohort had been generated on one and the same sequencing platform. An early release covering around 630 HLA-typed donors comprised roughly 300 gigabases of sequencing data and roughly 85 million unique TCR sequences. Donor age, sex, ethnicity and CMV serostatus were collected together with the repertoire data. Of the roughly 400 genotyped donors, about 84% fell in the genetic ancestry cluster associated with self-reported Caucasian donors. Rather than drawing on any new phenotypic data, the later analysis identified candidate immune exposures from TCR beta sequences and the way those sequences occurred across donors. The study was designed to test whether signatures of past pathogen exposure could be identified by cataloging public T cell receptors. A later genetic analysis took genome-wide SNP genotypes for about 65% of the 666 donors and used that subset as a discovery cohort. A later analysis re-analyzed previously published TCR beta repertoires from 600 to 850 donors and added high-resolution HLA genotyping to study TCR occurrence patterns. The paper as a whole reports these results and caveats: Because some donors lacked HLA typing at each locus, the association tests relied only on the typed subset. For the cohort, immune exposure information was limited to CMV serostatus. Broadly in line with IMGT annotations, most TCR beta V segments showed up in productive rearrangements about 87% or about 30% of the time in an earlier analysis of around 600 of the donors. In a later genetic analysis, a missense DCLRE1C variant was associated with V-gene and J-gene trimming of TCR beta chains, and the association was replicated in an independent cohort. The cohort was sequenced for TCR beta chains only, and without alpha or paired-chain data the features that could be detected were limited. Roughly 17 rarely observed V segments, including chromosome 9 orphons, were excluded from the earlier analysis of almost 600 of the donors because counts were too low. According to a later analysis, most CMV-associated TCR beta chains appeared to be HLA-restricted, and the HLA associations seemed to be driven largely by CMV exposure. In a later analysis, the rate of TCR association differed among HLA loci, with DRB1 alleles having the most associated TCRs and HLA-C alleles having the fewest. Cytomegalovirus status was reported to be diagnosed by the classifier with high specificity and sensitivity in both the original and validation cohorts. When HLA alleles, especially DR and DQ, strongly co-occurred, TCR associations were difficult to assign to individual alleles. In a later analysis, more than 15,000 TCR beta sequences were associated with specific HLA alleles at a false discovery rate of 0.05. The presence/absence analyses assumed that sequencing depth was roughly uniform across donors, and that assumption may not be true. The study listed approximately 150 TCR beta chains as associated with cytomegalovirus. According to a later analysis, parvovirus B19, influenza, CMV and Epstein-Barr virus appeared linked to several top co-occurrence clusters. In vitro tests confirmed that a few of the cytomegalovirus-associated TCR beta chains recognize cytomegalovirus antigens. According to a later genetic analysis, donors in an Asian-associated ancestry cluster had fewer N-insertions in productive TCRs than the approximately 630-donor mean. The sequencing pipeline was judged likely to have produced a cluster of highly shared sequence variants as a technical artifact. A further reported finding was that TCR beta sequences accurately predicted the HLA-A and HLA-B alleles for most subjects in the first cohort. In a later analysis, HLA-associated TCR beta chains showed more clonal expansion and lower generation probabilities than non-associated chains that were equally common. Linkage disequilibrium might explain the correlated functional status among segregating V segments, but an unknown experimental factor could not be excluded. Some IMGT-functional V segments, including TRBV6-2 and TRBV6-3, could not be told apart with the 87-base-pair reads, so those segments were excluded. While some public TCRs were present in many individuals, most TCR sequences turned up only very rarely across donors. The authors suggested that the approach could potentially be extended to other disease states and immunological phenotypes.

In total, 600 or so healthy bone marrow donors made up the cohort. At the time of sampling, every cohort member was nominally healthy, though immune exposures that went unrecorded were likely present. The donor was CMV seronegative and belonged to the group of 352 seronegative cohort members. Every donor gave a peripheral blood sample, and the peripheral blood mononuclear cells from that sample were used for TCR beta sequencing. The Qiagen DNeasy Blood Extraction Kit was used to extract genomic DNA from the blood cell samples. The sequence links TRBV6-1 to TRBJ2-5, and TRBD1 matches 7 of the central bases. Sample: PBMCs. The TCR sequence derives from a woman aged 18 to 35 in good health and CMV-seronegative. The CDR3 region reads CASSPQGKQYF. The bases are TGTGCCAGCAGTCCACAGGGGAAGCAGTACTTC.